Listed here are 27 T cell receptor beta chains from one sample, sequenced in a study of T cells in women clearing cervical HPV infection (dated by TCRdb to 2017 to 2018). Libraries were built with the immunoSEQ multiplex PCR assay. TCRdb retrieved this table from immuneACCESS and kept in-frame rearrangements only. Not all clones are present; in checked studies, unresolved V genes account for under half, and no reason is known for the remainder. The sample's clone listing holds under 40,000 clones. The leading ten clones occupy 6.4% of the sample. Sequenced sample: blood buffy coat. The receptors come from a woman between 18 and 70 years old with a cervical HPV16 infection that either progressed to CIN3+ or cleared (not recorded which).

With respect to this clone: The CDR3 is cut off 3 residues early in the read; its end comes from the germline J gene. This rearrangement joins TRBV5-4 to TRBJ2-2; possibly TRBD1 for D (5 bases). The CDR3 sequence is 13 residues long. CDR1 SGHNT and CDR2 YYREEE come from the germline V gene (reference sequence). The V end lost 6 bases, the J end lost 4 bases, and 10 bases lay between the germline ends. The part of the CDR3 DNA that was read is TGTGCCAGCAAAACAGGACCCACCGGGGAG. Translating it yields CASKTGPTGE. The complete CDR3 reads CASKTGPTGELFF.

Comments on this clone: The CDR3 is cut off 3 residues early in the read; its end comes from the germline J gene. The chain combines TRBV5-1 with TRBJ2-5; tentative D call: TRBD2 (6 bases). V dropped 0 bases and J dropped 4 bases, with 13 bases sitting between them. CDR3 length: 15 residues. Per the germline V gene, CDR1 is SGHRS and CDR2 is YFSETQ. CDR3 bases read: TGCGCCAGCAGCTTGGTCGGGGTGACTAGAGAGACC. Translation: CASSLVGVTRET. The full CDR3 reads CASSLVGVTRETQYF. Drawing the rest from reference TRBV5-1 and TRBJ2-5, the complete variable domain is KAGVTQTPRYLIKTRGQQVTLSCSPISGHRSVSWYQQTPGQGLQFLFEYFSETQRNKGNFPGRFSGRQFSNSRSEMNVSTLELGDSALYLCASSLVGVTRETQYFGPGTRLLVL.

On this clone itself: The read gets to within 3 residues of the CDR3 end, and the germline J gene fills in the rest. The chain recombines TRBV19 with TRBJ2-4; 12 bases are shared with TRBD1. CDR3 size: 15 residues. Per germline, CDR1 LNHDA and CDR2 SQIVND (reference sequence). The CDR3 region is CASIGGDRGLEGQYF. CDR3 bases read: TGTGCCAGTATCGGAGGGGACAGGGGGCTGGAGGGT.

The DNA read from the CDR3 is TGTGCCAGCAGCCCAGAAGGACTACATGGC. It translates to CASSPEGLHG. The whole CDR3 is CASSPEGLHGYTF. The rearrangement links TRBV5-6 to TRBJ1-2; D not certain. The CDR3 end is not reached by the read, which stops 3 residues before it; the germline J gene fills it in. CDR3 length: 13 amino acids. V lost 4 bases to trimming and J lost 6 bases, with 13 bases between them. Per germline, CDR1 SGHDT and CDR2 YYEEEE.

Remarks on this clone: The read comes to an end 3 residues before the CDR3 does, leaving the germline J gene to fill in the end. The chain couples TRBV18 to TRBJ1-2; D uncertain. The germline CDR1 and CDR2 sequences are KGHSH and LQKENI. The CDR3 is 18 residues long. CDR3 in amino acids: CASSQQPPSGRERHTYTF. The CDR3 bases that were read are TGTGCCAGCTCACAGCAACCCCCAAGCGGGAGGGAACGCCATACC.

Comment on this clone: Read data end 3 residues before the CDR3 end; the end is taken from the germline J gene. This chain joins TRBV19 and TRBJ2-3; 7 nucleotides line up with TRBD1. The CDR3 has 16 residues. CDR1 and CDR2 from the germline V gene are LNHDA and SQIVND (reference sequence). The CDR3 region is CASSLTPWTGYQPQYF. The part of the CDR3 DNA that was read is TGTGCCAGTAGCCTGACTCCTTGGACAGGTTATCAGCCG.

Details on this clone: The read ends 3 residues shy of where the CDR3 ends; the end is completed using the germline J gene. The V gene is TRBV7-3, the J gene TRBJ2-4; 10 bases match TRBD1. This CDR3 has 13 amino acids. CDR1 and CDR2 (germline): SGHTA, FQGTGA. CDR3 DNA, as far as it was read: TGTGCCAGCAGCGCGGACAGGGGGTCTGGT. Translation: CASSADRGSG. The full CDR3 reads CASSADRGSGQYF.

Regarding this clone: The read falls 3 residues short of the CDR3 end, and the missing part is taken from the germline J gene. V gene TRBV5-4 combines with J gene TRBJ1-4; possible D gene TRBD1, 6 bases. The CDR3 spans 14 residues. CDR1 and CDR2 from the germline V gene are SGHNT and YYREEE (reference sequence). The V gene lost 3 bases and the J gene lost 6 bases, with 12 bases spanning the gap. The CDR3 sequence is CASSSRQADEKLFF. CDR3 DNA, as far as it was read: TGTGCCAGCAGCTCCCGACAGGCGGATGAAAAA.

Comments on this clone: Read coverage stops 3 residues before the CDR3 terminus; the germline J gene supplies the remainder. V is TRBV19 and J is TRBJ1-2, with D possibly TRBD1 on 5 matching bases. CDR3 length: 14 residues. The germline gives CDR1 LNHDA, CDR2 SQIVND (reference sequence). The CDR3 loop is CASRGLAAYNDYTF. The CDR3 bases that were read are TGTGCCAGTAGGGGACTAGCGGCCTACAATGAC.

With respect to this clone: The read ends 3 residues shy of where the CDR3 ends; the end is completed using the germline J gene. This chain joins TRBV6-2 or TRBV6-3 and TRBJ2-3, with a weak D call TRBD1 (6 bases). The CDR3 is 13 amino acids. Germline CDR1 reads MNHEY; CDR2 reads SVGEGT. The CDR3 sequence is CASSLQGQETQYF. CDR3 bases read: TGTGCCAGCAGTCTACAGGGCCAAGAGACG.

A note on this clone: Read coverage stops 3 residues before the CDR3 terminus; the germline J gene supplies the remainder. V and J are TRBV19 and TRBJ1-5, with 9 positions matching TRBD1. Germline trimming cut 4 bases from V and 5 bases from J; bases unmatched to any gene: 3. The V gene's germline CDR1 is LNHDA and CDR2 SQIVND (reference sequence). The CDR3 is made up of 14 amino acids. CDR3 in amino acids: CASSTWTGDQPQHF. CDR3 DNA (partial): TGTGCCAGTAGTACCTGGACAGGGGATCAGCCC.

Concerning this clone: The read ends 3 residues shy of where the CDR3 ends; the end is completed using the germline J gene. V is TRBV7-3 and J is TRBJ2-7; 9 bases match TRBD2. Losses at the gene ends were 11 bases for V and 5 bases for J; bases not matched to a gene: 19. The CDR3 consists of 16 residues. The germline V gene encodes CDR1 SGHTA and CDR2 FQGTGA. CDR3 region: CAGPGVAGVSWNEQYF. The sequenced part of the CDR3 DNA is TGTGCCGGCCCGGGTGTAGCGGGAGTCAGCTGGAACGAG. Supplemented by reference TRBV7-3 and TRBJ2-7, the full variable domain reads GAGVSQTPSNKVTEKGKYVELRCDPISGHTALYWYRQSLGQGPEFLIYFQGTGAADDSGLPNDRFFAVRPEGSVSTLKIQRTERGDSAVYLCAGPGVAGVSWNEQYFGPGTRLTVT.

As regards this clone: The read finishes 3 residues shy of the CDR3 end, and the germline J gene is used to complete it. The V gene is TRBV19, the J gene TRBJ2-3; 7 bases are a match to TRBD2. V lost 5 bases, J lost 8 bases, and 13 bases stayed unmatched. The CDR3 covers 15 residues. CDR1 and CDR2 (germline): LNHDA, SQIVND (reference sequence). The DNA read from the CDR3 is TGTGCCAGTAGTGGAGCGGCGGGAGCACCAGGTACG. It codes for CASSGAAGAPGT. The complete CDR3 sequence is CASSGAAGAPGTQYF.

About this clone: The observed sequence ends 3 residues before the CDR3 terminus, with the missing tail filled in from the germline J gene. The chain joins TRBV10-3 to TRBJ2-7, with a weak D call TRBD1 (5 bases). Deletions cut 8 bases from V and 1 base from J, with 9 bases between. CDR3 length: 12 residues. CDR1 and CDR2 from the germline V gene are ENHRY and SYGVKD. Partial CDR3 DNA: TGTGCCATCGCCAGGGATTCCTACGAG. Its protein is CAIARDSYE. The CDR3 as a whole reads CAIARDSYEQYF.

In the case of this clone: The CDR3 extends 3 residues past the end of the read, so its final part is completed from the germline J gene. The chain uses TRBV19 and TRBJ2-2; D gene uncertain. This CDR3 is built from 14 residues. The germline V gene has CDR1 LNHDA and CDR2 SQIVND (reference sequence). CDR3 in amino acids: CASSTGVLDSPLFF. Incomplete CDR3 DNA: TGTGCCAGTAGTACAGGAGTCTTGGATTCACCG.

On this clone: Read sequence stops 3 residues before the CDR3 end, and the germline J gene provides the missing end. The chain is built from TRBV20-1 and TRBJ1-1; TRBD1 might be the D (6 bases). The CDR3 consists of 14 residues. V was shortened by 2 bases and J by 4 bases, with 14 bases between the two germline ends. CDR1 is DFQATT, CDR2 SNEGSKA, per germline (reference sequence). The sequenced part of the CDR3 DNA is TGCAGTGCTAGACCCACAGGGCACTTCACTGAA. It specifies CSARPTGHFTE. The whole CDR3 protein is CSARPTGHFTEAFF.

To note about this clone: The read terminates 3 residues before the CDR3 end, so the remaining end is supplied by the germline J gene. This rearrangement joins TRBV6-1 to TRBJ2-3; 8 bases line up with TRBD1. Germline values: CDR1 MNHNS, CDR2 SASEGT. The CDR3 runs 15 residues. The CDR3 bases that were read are TGTGCCAGCAGTGTGGTCTCAGGGGGCAGGGAGACG. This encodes CASSVVSGGRET. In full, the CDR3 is CASSVVSGGRETQYF.

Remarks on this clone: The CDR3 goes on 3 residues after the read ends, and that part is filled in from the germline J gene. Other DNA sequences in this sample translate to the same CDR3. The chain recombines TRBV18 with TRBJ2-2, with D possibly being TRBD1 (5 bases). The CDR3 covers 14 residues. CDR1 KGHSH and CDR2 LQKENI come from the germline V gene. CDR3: CASSPGQGREKLFF. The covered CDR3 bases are TGTGCCAGCTCACCAGGCCAGGGTCGTGAAAAG.

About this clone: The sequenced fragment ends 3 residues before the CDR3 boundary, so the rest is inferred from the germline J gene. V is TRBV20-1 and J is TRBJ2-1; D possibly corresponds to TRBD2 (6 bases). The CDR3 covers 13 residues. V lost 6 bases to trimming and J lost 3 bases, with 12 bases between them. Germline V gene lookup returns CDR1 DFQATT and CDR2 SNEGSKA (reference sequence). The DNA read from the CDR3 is TGCAGTGCCCCGGGACTCCTCTACAATGAG. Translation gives CSAPGLLYNE. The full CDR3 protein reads CSAPGLLYNEQFF.

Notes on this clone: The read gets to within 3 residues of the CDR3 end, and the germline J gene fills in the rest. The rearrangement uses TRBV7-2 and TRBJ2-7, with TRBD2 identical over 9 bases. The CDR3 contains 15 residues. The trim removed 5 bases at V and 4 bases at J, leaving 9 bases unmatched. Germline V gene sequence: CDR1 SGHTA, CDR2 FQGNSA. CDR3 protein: CASSGTGSGSYEQYF. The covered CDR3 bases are TGTGCCAGCAGCGGGACGGGTAGCGGGAGTTACGAG.

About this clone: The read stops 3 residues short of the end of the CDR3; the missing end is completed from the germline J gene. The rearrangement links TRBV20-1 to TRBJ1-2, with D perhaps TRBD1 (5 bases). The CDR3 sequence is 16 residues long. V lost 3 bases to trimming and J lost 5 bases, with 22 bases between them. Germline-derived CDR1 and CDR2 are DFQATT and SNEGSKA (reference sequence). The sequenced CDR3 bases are TGCAGTGCTAGTGTCTGGAAAAAGGGGAGTCCTTATGGC. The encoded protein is CSASVWKKGSPYG. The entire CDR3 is CSASVWKKGSPYGYTF.

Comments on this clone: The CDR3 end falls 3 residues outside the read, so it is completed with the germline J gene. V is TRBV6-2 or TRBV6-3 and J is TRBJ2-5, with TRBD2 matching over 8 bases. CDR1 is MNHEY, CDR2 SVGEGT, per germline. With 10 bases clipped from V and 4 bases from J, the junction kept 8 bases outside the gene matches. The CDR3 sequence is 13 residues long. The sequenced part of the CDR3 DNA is TGTGCCACAGGAGCGGGGGCCCCAGAGACC. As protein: CATGAGAPET. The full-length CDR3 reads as CATGAGAPETQYF.

Partial CDR3 DNA: TGCAGTGCTAGTTCCTCACTAAGCTACGAG. This translates into CSASSSLSYE. The CDR3 as a whole reads CSASSSLSYEQYF. This rearrangement joins TRBV20-1 to TRBJ2-7; D not resolved. The CDR3 is cut off 3 residues early in the read; its end comes from the germline J gene. This CDR3 is 13 amino acids long. Germline-derived CDR1 and CDR2 are DFQATT and SNEGSKA (reference sequence). The V end lost 3 bases, the J end lost 3 bases, and 12 bases lay between the germline ends.

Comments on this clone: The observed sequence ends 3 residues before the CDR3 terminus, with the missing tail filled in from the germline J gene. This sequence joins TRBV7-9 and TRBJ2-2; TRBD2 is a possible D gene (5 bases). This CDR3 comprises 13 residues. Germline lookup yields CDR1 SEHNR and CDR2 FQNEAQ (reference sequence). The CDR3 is CASGRGLAEKLFF. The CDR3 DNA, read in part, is TGTGCCAGCGGCCGTGGGCTAGCCGAAAAG.

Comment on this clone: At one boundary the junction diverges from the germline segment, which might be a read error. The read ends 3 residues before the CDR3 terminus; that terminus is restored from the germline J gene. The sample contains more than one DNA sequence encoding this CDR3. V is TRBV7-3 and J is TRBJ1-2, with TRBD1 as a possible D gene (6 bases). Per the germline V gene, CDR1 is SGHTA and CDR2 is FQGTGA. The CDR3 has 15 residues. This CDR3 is CASSLAGGSYNDYTF. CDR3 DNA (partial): TGTGCGAGCAGCTTAGCGGGGGGCTCCTACAATGAC.

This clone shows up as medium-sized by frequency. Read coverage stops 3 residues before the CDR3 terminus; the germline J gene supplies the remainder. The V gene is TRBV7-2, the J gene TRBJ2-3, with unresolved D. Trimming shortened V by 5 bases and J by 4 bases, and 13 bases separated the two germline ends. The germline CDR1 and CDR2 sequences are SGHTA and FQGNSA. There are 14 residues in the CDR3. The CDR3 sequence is CASSSFLSSDTQYF. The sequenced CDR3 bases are TGTGCCAGCAGCAGCTTTTTGAGCTCAGATACG.

CDR3 residues: CASSDDRGVEKLFF. The sequenced part of the CDR3 DNA is TGTGCCAGCAGTGATGACAGGGGAGTTGAAAAA. The chain links TRBV2 to TRBJ1-4; 8 nucleotides align to TRBD1. The read terminates 3 residues ahead of where the CDR3 ends, so the germline J gene completes it. The CDR3 contains 14 residues. The germline V gene has CDR1 SNHLY and CDR2 FYNNEI. J gave up 7 bases and V 3 bases, and 4 bases lay outside the gene matches.